This T cell receptor beta chain was identified in a study of OX40 agonist ivuxolimab in advanced cancers. Across the study: Every 2 weeks, ivuxolimab was infused into the patients intravenously at between 0.01 and 10 mg/kg. Melanoma, hepatocellular carcinoma, head and neck or renal cell cancer occurred in dose-escalation patients.

Patients were ineligible given autoimmune disease history or systemic immunosuppression. TCRdb's copy holds only in-frame clones and misses some; the assay was immunoSEQ multiplex PCR. The data contain 96,000 or so clones, approximately 84% of them singletons. The ends were cut back, 6 bases at V and 1 base at J, with 12 bases in the middle. Germline CDR1 KGHSH, CDR2 LQKENI. This CDR3 spans 14 amino acids. The receptor was derived from an adult with an advanced solid tumor such as melanoma, head and neck, liver or kidney cancer. This chain uses TRBV18 with TRBJ1-1; no clear D. This specimen was CD4+ or CD8+ T cells sorted from blood, taken in a trial of the OX40 agonist ivuxolimab. The CDR3 sequence is CASSPVGPNTEAFF. The CDR3 DNA is TGTGCCAGCTCCCCCGTCGGTCCGAACACTGAAGCTTTCTTT.